This T cell receptor (beta chain) was obtained from a study of blood T cell repertoires in COVID-19. Study as a whole: Samples taken during acute and convalescent COVID-19 were collected in the United States, Italy and Spain.

TCRdb's copy holds only in-frame clones and misses some; the assay was immunoSEQ multiplex PCR. The sample records nearly 350,000 clones, about 83% being singletons. This clone has only one observation. Losses at the gene ends were 3 bases for V and 9 bases for J; bases not matched to a gene: 9. CDR1 LNHDA and CDR2 SQIVND come from the germline V gene (reference sequence). CDR3 length: 14 residues. The TCR sequence derives from a man aged 25-45 years with active or convalescent COVID-19. The sequencing input was peripheral blood. The V call is TRBV19, the J call TRBJ2-7; 9 bases map to TRBD2. CDR3 nucleotide sequence: TGTGCCAGTAGTATGGAGACTAGCGGTTCTAGGCAGTACTTC. It yields the protein CASSMETSGSRQYF. Variable domain in full (rest from reference TRBV19 and TRBJ2-7): DGGITQSPKYLFRKEGQNVTLSCEQNLNHDAMYWYRQDPGQGLRLIYYSQIVNDFQKGDIAEGYSVSREKKESFPLTVTSAQKNPTAFYLCASSMETSGSRQYFGPGTRLTVT.